This T cell receptor (beta chain) was captured in a study of T cells of healthy individuals. TCRdb itself ran the 5' RACE reads through MiXCR, one entry per CDR3 protein. The sample records some 82,000 distinct CDR3 sequences, approximately 4.7% being singletons. This CDR3 is 16 amino acids long. Germline lookup yields CDR1 SNHLY and CDR2 FYNNEI. Germline trimming cut 6 bases from V and 3 bases from J; bases unmatched to any gene: 11. This clonotype was recorded at least ten times. The receptor was derived from a female donor in good health. The chain couples TRBV2 to TRBJ2-5; 9 bases align to TRBD1. CDR3 in amino acids: CASRSNRDRAKETQYF. DNA of the CDR3: TGTGCCAGCAGATCCAACCGGGACAGGGCTAAAGAGACCCAGTACTTC.